These T cell receptor beta chains were read from a single sample in a study of blood T cell repertoires in COVID-19. Some clones are missing from TCRdb's copy, which holds only in-frame ones; the method was immunoSEQ multiplex PCR. The sample shows 200,000 or so clones, around 75% of them seen only once. The sequenced sample consisted of peripheral blood. The receptors shown here come from a human donor in a cohort sampled during active COVID-19. The CDR3 runs from the conserved cysteine through the conserved F or W. The D gene is left open where the match is weak. The listing skips clone size in some rows; elsewhere it reads once, few, many or a size class.

clone_size j_call v_call d_call cdr3_nt cdr3_aa
once TRBJ1-2 TRBV6-2/TRBV6-3 - TGTGCCAGCAGTTACCATGACCGTCAAGGTGGGCTCTATGGCTACACCTTC CASSYHDRQGGLYGYTF
- TRBJ1-6 TRBV6-5 TRBD1 TGTGCCAGCACAGACGACAGGGCGAATTCACCCCTCCACTTT CASTDDRANSPLHF
few TRBJ2-7 TRBV19 TRBD2 TGTGCCAGTAGTAGAGAGACTAGCGGGTACGAGCAGTACTTC CASSRETSGYEQYF
- TRBJ2-7 TRBV5-4 TRBD1 TGTGCCAGCAGCTTGAACGGACAGGGGAAATACGAGCAGTACTTC CASSLNGQGKYEQYF
- TRBJ2-5 TRBV29-1 TRBD1 TGCAGCGGGACTCCGGGACAGGGGAACCAAGAGACCCAGTACTTC CSGTPGQGNQETQYF
- TRBJ1-1 TRBV24-1 - TGTGCCACCCAGGGCGGATGGGGCACTGAAGCTTTCTTT CATQGGWGTEAFF
once TRBJ1-4 TRBV27 - TGTGCCAGCAGTTCTTACAGGGCTAATGAAAAACTGTTTTTT CASSSYRANEKLFF
few TRBJ1-2 TRBV5-1 - TGCGCCAGCAGCCCCGAGACAGCCAGTGTCACTGGCTACACCTTC CASSPETASVTGYTF
- TRBJ2-2 TRBV30 - TGTGCCTGGAGTGTAAATAGGGGAGGCACCGGGGAGCTGTTTTTT CAWSVNRGGTGELFF
- TRBJ2-7 TRBV6-6 - TGTGCCAGCAGTTACCTATCGGGCGGGGCATCCTACGAGCAGTACTTC CASSYLSGGASYEQYF
- TRBJ2-2 TRBV9 - TGTGCCAGCAGCGGGGAGCGGCCGCGAACCGGGGAGCTGTTTTTT CASSGERPRTGELFF
many TRBJ2-7 TRBV30 TRBD2 TGTGCCTGGAGTTGGGGGAGGGGTTTGGAGCAGTACTTC CAWSWGRGLEQYF
- TRBJ2-3 TRBV9 TRBD2 TGTGCCAGCAGCGTCACGGGGGGTGGATCTAGCACAGATACGCAGTATTTT CASSVTGGGSSTDTQYF
- TRBJ2-7 TRBV19 TRBD2 TGTGCCAGTAGTATGGGCACGGGAGGGTACGAGCAGTACTTC CASSMGTGGYEQYF
- TRBJ2-2 TRBV18 - TGTGCCAGCTCACCATCCCAAGGGCGCAGGGGACCTACCGGGGAGCTGTTTTTT CASSPSQGRRGPTGELFF
- TRBJ1-1 TRBV4-1 TRBD1 TGCGCCAGCAGCCACACAGGGGGCACTAACACTGAAGCTTTCTTT CASSHTGGTNTEAFF
- TRBJ2-3 TRBV6-2/TRBV6-3 TRBD1 TGTGCCAGCAGTACCACCGGGACAGGGCGTACAGATACGCAGTATTTT CASSTTGTGRTDTQYF
- TRBJ1-5 TRBV6-2/TRBV6-3 - TGTGCCAGCAGTTACTCGTCTGGGCATAGCAATCAGCCCCAGCATTTT CASSYSSGHSNQPQHF
- TRBJ1-1 TRBV29-1 TRBD1 TGCAGCGTTGAGCGACAGGGACTGACTGAAGCTTTCTTT CSVERQGLTEAFF
- TRBJ2-7 TRBV11-1 TRBD1 TGTGCCAGCAGCCCGGGGACAGGGGGCTACGAGCAGTACTTC CASSPGTGGYEQYF
once TRBJ1-1 TRBV19 TRBD1 TGTGCCAGTAGATGGGACAGGGGCCGGTTGAACACTGAAGCTTTCTTT CASRWDRGRLNTEAFF
- TRBJ1-2 TRBV10-1 - TGCGCCAGCTGCACAGGGAAGGGTAACTATGGCTACACCTTC CASCTGKGNYGYTF
- TRBJ1-1 TRBV6-2/TRBV6-3 TRBD1 TGTGCCAGCAGTGGAGACAGGGGTTTCCTAATGAACACTGAAGCTTTCTTT CASSGDRGFLMNTEAFF
- TRBJ2-7 TRBV5-1 - TGCGCCAGCAGCTTGCTACCGGGGTACGCCTTCTACGAGCAGTACTTC CASSLLPGYAFYEQYF
few TRBJ2-1 TRBV4-3 - TGCGCCAGCAGCCAAGACAGGGGCGATGAGCAGTTCTTC CASSQDRGDEQFF
few TRBJ2-1 TRBV3-1/TRBV3-2 TRBD2 TGTGCCAGCAGCCAGACCCTAGCGGGAGGCAACAATGAGCAGTTCTTC CASSQTLAGGNNEQFF
- TRBJ2-3 TRBV28 TRBD1 TGTGCCAGCAGTGCCCGACAGGGGGCAAAAACAGATACGCAGTATTTT CASSARQGAKTDTQYF
- TRBJ1-3 TRBV9 - TGTGCCAGCAGCGTAGTGCCAGGGGGAAACACCATATATTTT CASSVVPGGNTIYF
- TRBJ2-3 TRBV19 - TGTGCCAGTAGTATAGTTAAAGGCGGGGCAGATACGCAGTATTTT CASSIVKGGADTQYF
few TRBJ1-2 TRBV5-6 - TGTGCCAGCAGCTCTGACAGTTCTAGTCTGGGCTACACCTTC CASSSDSSSLGYTF
- TRBJ2-3 TRBV3-1/TRBV3-2 TRBD2 TGTGCCAGCAGCCAAGTAGCGGGAGGGTTAACAGATACGCAGTATTTT CASSQVAGGLTDTQYF
- TRBJ2-7 TRBV30 TRBD2 TGTGCCTGGAGTGGGGGGGGACTAGCGGGAGTGCAGTACTTC CAWSGGGLAGVQYF
- TRBJ2-1 TRBV9 - TGTGCCAGCAGCGCCCGACACTACAATGAGCAGTTCTTC CASSARHYNEQFF
- TRBJ1-2 TRBV30 - TGTGCCTGGAGTGGATTCCCCACAGGGAGTTTTAACTATGGCTACACCTTC CAWSGFPTGSFNYGYTF
- TRBJ2-7 TRBV28 - TGTGCCAGCAGTCTTGTTCGGGGTCTCTCCTACGAGCAGTACTTC CASSLVRGLSYEQYF
- TRBJ2-1 TRBV10-2 TRBD2 TGCGCCAGCAGTTTAGCGGGAGGGGTTTCCTACAATGAGCAGTTCTTC CASSLAGGVSYNEQFF
- TRBJ2-5 TRBV5-1 TRBD2 TGCGCCAGCAGTCGACTAGCAGAAGAGACCCAGTACTTC CASSRLAEETQYF
once TRBJ2-7 TRBV5-5 TRBD2 TGTGCCAGCAGCTTGAGAAGCGGGGGGATAACCTACGAGCAGTACTTC CASSLRSGGITYEQYF
- TRBJ2-1 TRBV5-1 TRBD2 TGCGCCAGCAGCCCCCAAGCGGGAGTGGGAAGTAATGAGCAGTTCTTC CASSPQAGVGSNEQFF
- TRBJ1-1 TRBV7-2 TRBD1 TGTGCCAGCAGCCGGGACAGGGCCTGGGCTGAAGCTTTCTTT CASSRDRAWAEAFF
- TRBJ2-7 TRBV7-6 TRBD1 TGTGCCAGCAGCCTTATTGGACAGGGTTCGGCCTACGAGCAGTACTTC CASSLIGQGSAYEQYF
- TRBJ2-5 TRBV6-2/TRBV6-3 TRBD2 TGTGCCAGCAGTTACCTAGCGGGACCTCAAGAGACCCAGTACTTC CASSYLAGPQETQYF
- TRBJ1-5 TRBV11-2 - TGTGCCAGCAGCTTATCAGGGAACGCTCAGCCCCAGCATTTT CASSLSGNAQPQHF
- TRBJ2-1 TRBV3-1/TRBV3-2 TRBD1 TGTGCCAGCAGCCTGGGACAGGGGAACAATGAGCAGTTCTTC CASSLGQGNNEQFF
- TRBJ1-1 TRBV7-2 - TGTGCCAGCAGCTTAGGGGGCGGGGACACTGAAGCTTTCTTT CASSLGGGDTEAFF
- TRBJ2-7 TRBV6-2/TRBV6-3 - TGTGCCAGCAGTTACTTAGTGGGGGGCTACGAGCAGTACTTC CASSYLVGGYEQYF
few TRBJ1-2 TRBV30 - TGTGCCTGGTACGAAGGCAGGGGAGATGGCTACACCTTC CAWYEGRGDGYTF
- TRBJ1-3 TRBV5-1 - TGCGCCAGCAGCTTTGGAGACAGGAACTCTGGAAACACCATATATTTT CASSFGDRNSGNTIYF
once TRBJ2-1 TRBV27 - TGTGCCAGCAGTTTGCCAGCGGAGCTGAGGTACAATGAGCAGTTCTTC CASSLPAELRYNEQFF
- TRBJ2-1 TRBV11-2 TRBD2 TGTGCCAGCAGTCAAACTAGCGGGAGAGTCTATGAGCAGTTCTTC CASSQTSGRVYEQFF
few TRBJ2-7 TRBV9 TRBD1 TGTGCCAGCAGCTCCCGGGACAGGGGAGGTGAGCAGTACTTC CASSSRDRGGEQYF
- TRBJ2-7 TRBV7-2 - TGTGCCAGCGCAAAGGGGCCCGAAAATTATTACGAGCAGTACTTC CASAKGPENYYEQYF
- TRBJ1-2 TRBV28 TRBD1 TGTGCCAGCAGTTTATCAGGGCCGGACAGGGCAGATGACTATGGCTACACCTTC CASSLSGPDRADDYGYTF